The 20 T cell receptor beta chains in this list originate from one sample, sequenced in a study of a mutant IDH1 vaccine in newly diagnosed glioma. The time point: week 35, safety follow-up. Every vaccination contained 300 ug of the mutant IDH1 20-mer peptide and was paired with topical imiquimod. Their target antigens are unknown. The repertoire was sequenced with immunoSEQ multiplex PCR; TCRdb's copy has only in-frame clones and lacks some. Altogether over 45,000 clones are present, 70% to 80% being singletons, with the ten largest covering 10% to 15%. Material: PBMCs, obtained from a glioma patient whose treatment included an IDH1 peptide vaccine. These receptors all stem from a man aged 40-49 years with glioma.

This chain joins TRBV29-1 and TRBJ1-2; D unclear. Germline CDR1 and CDR2: SQVTM and ANQGSEA. The CDR3 has 13 amino acids. V shed 0 bases and J shed 0 bases, with 5 bases lying between them. CDR3 protein: CSVEDGANYGYTF. CDR3 coding DNA: TGCAGCGTTGAAGATGGCGCTAACTATGGCTACACCTTC.

The chain links TRBV7-8 to TRBJ1-1; D is unresolved. CDR1 is SGHVS, CDR2 FQNEAQ, per germline. V lost 5 bases to trimming and J lost 3 bases, with 4 bases between them. This CDR3 has 11 residues. CDR3 nucleotide sequence: TGTGCCAGCAGCGCACACACTGAAGCTTTCTTT. Its translation: CASSAHTEAFF.

The V and J genes are TRBV13 and TRBJ2-3; a possible D gene is TRBD2 (5 bases). CDR1 and CDR2 (germline): PRHDT, FYEKMQ (reference sequence). The CDR3 length is 14 residues. The V end lost 5 bases, the J end lost 4 bases, and 13 bases lay between the germline ends. CDR3 bases: TGTGCCAGCAGCCCCAACACGAGGGCAGATACGCAGTATTTT. Its protein is CASSPNTRADTQYF.

The chain recombines TRBV5-5 with TRBJ2-7, with 7 bases lining up with TRBD2. V dropped 2 bases and J dropped 0; count of bases not matched to a gene: 5. Germline values: CDR1 SGHKS, CDR2 YYEKEE (reference sequence). The CDR3 length is 15 residues. The CDR3 loop is CASSLGGEGSYEQYV. As DNA, the CDR3 is TGTGCCAGCAGCTTAGGCGGGGAGGGCTCCTACGAGCAGTACGTC.

This rearrangement joins TRBV6-5 to TRBJ2-3; the D is unclear. Germline values: CDR1 MNHEY, CDR2 SVGAGI. V was pared by 6 bases and J by 5 bases, with 12 bases between. The CDR3 sequence is 13 residues long. The CDR3 coding sequence is TGTGCCAGCAGCCTTTATTCCCGAGATACGCAGTATTTT. This gives the protein CASSLYSRDTQYF.

This chain connects TRBV6-1 to TRBJ2-5; D is ambiguous. The CDR3 is 15 amino acids. V lost 4 bases and J 5 bases, leaving 17 bases between the germline ends. Per the germline V gene, CDR1 is MNHNS and CDR2 is SASEGT. CDR3 coding DNA: TGTGCCAGCAGTGGCCGGACCATCCTGGGGGAGACCCAGTACTTC. The encoded protein is CASSGRTILGETQYF.

CDR3 in amino acids: CASSQRLAGRMSSYNEQFF. Written as DNA, the CDR3 is TGCGCCAGCAGCCAAAGGCTAGCGGGACGAATGAGCTCCTACAATGAGCAGTTCTTC. The V and J genes are TRBV4-1 and TRBJ2-1; TRBD2 aligns across 9 bases. The V segment lost 2 bases and the J segment 0 bases; nucleotides outside the gene matches: 11. The CDR3 spans 19 residues. Germline lookup yields CDR1 MGHRA and CDR2 YSYEKL.

This clone was picked up one time. This rearrangement joins TRBV5-6 to TRBJ1-1; D perhaps matches TRBD1 (6 bases). Germline V CDR1 and CDR2: SGHDT, YYEEEE. The CDR3 is made up of 15 amino acids. Trimming removed 3 bases at V and 4 bases at J, with 16 bases between. CDR3: CASSWGAGASTEAFF. As DNA, the CDR3 is TGTGCCAGCAGCTGGGGGGCGGGGGCCAGCACTGAAGCTTTCTTT.

CDR3 in DNA: TGTGCCAGCAGCTTAGTTAGGAATGAGCAGTTCTTC. Its protein product is CASSLVRNEQFF. The V call is TRBV5-6, the J call TRBJ2-1; D gene uncertain. This CDR3 contains 12 residues. Germline assignment: CDR1 SGHDT and CDR2 YYEEEE. V dropped 2 bases and J dropped 7 bases, with 7 bases sitting between them.

V usage is TRBV21-1 and J usage is TRBJ2-6; TRBD2 was called by the table and not checked on the DNA. TRBV21-1 is annotated as a pseudogene. CDR3 length: 17 amino acids. As DNA, the CDR3 is TGTGCCAGCAGCACGAGTACTGGGAGCTCTGGGGCCAACGTCCTGACTTTC. Encoded protein: CASSTSTGSSGANVLTF.

The CDR3 sequence is CASSSGQGVAEAFF. CDR3 DNA: TGTGCCAGCAGCTCTGGACAGGGAGTGGCTGAAGCTTTCTTT. The chain combines TRBV9 with TRBJ1-1, with 8 bases fitting TRBD1. J lost 6 bases, V lost 4 bases, and 8 bases had no gene match. CDR1 is SGDLS, CDR2 YYNGEE, per germline. CDR3 size: 14 residues. Based on the CDR3 plus reference TRBV9 and TRBJ1-1, the full variable domain is DSGVTQTPKHLITATGQRVTLRCSPRSGDLSVYWYQQSLDQGLQFLIQYYNGEERAKGNILERFSAQQFPDLHSELNLSSLELGDSALYFCASSSGQGVAEAFFGQGTRLTVV.

This clone is medium-sized. The J gene is TRBJ1-4, the V gene TRBV5-8; 9 nucleotides line up with TRBD1. Germline V lookup: CDR1 SGHTS, CDR2 YDEGEE. V was pared by 6 bases and J by 4 bases, with 16 bases of the junction left unmatched. This CDR3 has 18 residues. CDR3 in amino acids: CASNPGQGPNLLNEKLFF. DNA of the CDR3: TGTGCCAGCAACCCGGGACAGGGTCCCAACCTCCTTAATGAAAAACTGTTTTTT. Variable domain in full (rest from reference TRBV5-8 and TRBJ1-4): EAGVTQSPTHLIKTRGQQATLRCSPISGHTSVYWYQQALGLGLQFLLWYDEGEERNRGNFPPRFSGRQFPNYSSELNVNALELEDSALYLCASNPGQGPNLLNEKLFFGSGTQLSVL.

This clone ranks as medium-sized. The rearrangement links TRBV2 to TRBJ2-7, with 7 bases aligning to TRBD1. V was pared by 4 bases and J by 7 bases, with 7 bases of the junction left unmatched. The CDR3 covers 13 residues. Germline V lookup: CDR1 SNHLY, CDR2 FYNNEI. The CDR3 is CASSVQGTGEQYF. CDR3 in DNA: TGTGCCAGCAGTGTACAGGGGACGGGAGAGCAGTACTTC.

V and J are TRBV7-9 and TRBJ1-3; unclear D gene. The CDR3 spans 14 residues. The V end was cut by 5 bases, the J end by 1 base, with 9 bases between. Per germline, CDR1 SEHNR and CDR2 FQNEAQ (reference sequence). The CDR3 coding sequence is TGTGCCAGCAGCCGCGCGGAATCTGGAAACACCATATATTTT. Residues: CASSRAESGNTIYF. The full variable domain, completed using reference TRBV7-9 and TRBJ1-3, is DTGVSQNPRHKITKRGQNVTFRCDPISEHNRLYWYRQTLGQGPEFLTYFQNEAQLEKSRLLSDRFSAERPKGSFSTLEIQRTEQGDSAMYLCASSRAESGNTIYFGEGSWLTVV.

This clone was observed once. The chain combines TRBV5-1 with TRBJ2-6; maybe TRBD1 (5 bases). CDR3 length equals 16 residues. V was cut by 0 bases and J by 0 bases, with 7 bases left in between. The germline V gene has CDR1 SGHRS and CDR2 YFSETQ. CDR3 protein: CASSLGGNSGANVLTF. The CDR3 coding sequence is TGCGCCAGCAGCTTGGGGGGCAACTCTGGGGCCAACGTCCTGACTTTC.

This clone was seen only a few times. The sample contains more than one DNA sequence encoding this CDR3. The rearrangement links TRBV9 to TRBJ1-1; D remains ambiguous. This CDR3 is 13 amino acids long. V lost 2 bases and J lost 0, with 5 bases in between. The germline gives CDR1 SGDLS, CDR2 YYNGEE. The CDR3 bases are TGTGCCAGCAGCGTTACAGTGAACACTGAAGCTTTCTTT. This sequence encodes CASSVTVNTEAFF.

The chain combines TRBV6-6 with TRBJ2-5; 12 bases line up with TRBD2. This CDR3 has 15 amino acids. Per germline, CDR1 MNHNY and CDR2 SVGAGI (reference sequence). The J segment lost 2 bases and the V segment lost 6 bases, leaving 4 bases of the junction unmatched. CDR3 protein: CASSLTSGGQETQYF. The CDR3, as DNA: TGTGCCAGCAGCTTGACTAGCGGGGGACAAGAGACCCAGTACTTC.

This CDR3 is CASSLSSGYEQYF. CDR3 DNA sequence: TGTGCCAGCAGTTTATCGTCGGGGTACGAGCAGTACTTC. V gene TRBV27 combines with J gene TRBJ2-7; tentatively, D is TRBD2 (5 bases). Germline loops: CDR1 MNHEY, CDR2 SMNVEV (reference sequence). V gave up 0 bases and J gave up 4 bases, with 7 bases separating them. The CDR3 consists of 13 residues.

V is TRBV9 and J is TRBJ1-1; D is ambiguous. The length of the CDR3 is 15 residues. Between the trimmed V and J ends, which lost 0 bases and 1 base, there was a span of 10 bases. Per the germline V gene, CDR1 is SGDLS and CDR2 is YYNGEE. This CDR3 reads CASSVGANQNTEAFF. Written as DNA, the CDR3 is TGTGCCAGCAGCGTAGGGGCGAACCAGAACACTGAAGCTTTCTTT.

CDR3 nucleotides: TGTGCCAGCAGCTTGGCCTCCCCGGGAGTTGGGGACGAGCAGTACTTC. Translated: CASSLASPGVGDEQYF. The gene calls are TRBV13 and TRBJ2-5, with D possibly TRBD2 on 6 matching bases. The end of the DNA fits TRBJ2-7 better, so the J call may be wrong. The CDR3 sequence is 16 residues long. Germline V gene sequence: CDR1 PRHDT, CDR2 FYEKMQ (reference sequence).